The 24 T cell receptor beta chains listed next were all sequenced from one sample in a study of blood T cell repertoires in COVID-19. Here immunoSEQ multiplex PCR was the method, and the copy in TCRdb shows in-frame clones only, minus some. The sample contains over 350,000 clones, more than 70% of which appear only once. The sequencing sample was made of PBMCs or T cells enriched from blood (not recorded which). All receptors come from a woman between 18 and 30 years old who had recovered from COVID-19.

The chain couples TRBV5-1 to TRBJ1-1, with D perhaps matching TRBD1 (5 bases). Trimming left V 0 bases short and J 3 bases short, with 15 bases between. Germline V gene sequence: CDR1 SGHRS, CDR2 YFSETQ. CDR3 size: 16 residues. The CDR3 DNA reads TGCGCCAGCAGCTTGGGGCGGGACCCCAGGGACACTGAAGCTTTCTTT. It encodes CASSLGRDPRDTEAFF.

The chain has TRBV19 and TRBJ2-1; 13 bases match TRBD2. Germline loops: CDR1 LNHDA, CDR2 SQIVND (reference sequence). There are 15 residues in the CDR3. Unmatched junction bases numbered 6, after V lost 6 bases and J lost 7 bases. The CDR3: CASSLTSGGRNEQFF. The CDR3 DNA follows: TGTGCCAGTAGCCTGACTAGCGGGGGGCGGAATGAGCAGTTCTTC.

The chain recombines TRBV7-8 with TRBJ2-5; no definite D call. From germline, CDR1 is SGHVS and CDR2 FQNEAQ. The V end was cut by 1 base, the J end by 7 bases, with 7 bases between. The CDR3 contains 12 residues. The CDR3 nucleotides are TGTGCCAGCAGCTTAGTGGCTGGGACCCAGTACTTC. The encoded protein is CASSLVAGTQYF.

The chain is built from TRBV5-1 and TRBJ1-2; D gene unclear. The CDR3 spans 15 residues. The germline V gene has CDR1 SGHRS and CDR2 YFSETQ. The V end was cut by 4 bases, the J end by 4 bases, with 17 bases between. CDR3 residues: CASSQGDTPLYGYTF. CDR3 bases: TGCGCCAGCAGCCAAGGTGACACGCCGCTCTATGGCTACACCTTC.

This rearrangement joins TRBV7-3 to TRBJ2-3; TRBD1 matches at 10 bases. This CDR3 has 15 residues. Losses at the gene ends were 6 bases for V and 4 bases for J; bases not matched to a gene: 7. The germline CDR1 and CDR2 sequences are SGHTA and FQGTGA. CDR3 in DNA: TGTGCCAGCAGTCCGGGACAGGGGCGGCCAGATACGCAGTATTTT. This sequence encodes CASSPGQGRPDTQYF.

This chain joins TRBV6-5 and TRBJ1-2; 9 nucleotides line up with TRBD1. The CDR3 length is 12 residues. V gave up 6 bases and J gave up 6 bases; unmatched junction bases: 2. CDR1 MNHEY and CDR2 SVGAGI come from the germline V gene. This CDR3 is CASSRQGDGYTF. CDR3 DNA: TGTGCCAGCAGCAGACAGGGGGATGGCTACACCTTC.

This chain joins TRBV10-3 and TRBJ2-5; 7 nucleotides agree with TRBD1. The CDR3 consists of 14 residues. The V and J ends lost 8 bases and 3 bases, in that order; junction bases with no gene match: 9. Germline loops: CDR1 ENHRY, CDR2 SYGVKD. The CDR3 DNA follows: TGTGCCATCTCGGATGTAACAGGGGAAGAGACCCAGTACTTC. This translates into CAISDVTGEETQYF.

V usage is TRBV12-3 or TRBV12-4 and J usage is TRBJ1-2, with D possibly being TRBD1 (6 bases). V was shortened by 5 bases and J by 6 bases, with 13 bases between the two germline ends. The CDR3 extends over 13 amino acids. As DNA, the CDR3 is TGTGCCAGCAGTCGCGACAGGAAGGATGGCTACACCTTC. The encoded protein is CASSRDRKDGYTF.

The V call is TRBV5-1, the J call TRBJ1-2; D possibly corresponds to TRBD1 (6 bases). CDR3 length equals 17 residues. Germline CDR1 is SGHRS and CDR2 is YFSETQ. V was pared by 4 bases and J by 5 bases, with 24 bases between. The CDR3 reads CASSVADRPTGRYGYTF. CDR3 DNA sequence: TGCGCCAGCAGCGTCGCCGACAGGCCCACCGGGCGGTATGGCTACACCTTC.

In its sample, this clone was seen once. The chain couples TRBV9 to TRBJ2-4; TRBD2 aligns across 8 bases. Germline lookup yields CDR1 SGDLS and CDR2 YYNGEE. Trimming removed 0 bases from V and 0 bases from J; junction bases left unmatched: 8. The CDR3 loop spans 18 amino acids. The chain's CDR3 is CASSVDSGDTLAKNIQYF. The CDR3 DNA reads TGTGCCAGCAGCGTAGATAGCGGGGACACTCTAGCCAAAAACATTCAGTACTTC.

The J gene is TRBJ2-7, the V gene TRBV5-8; the D gene is possibly TRBD1 (6 bases). The CDR3 contains 13 residues. Germline-derived CDR1 and CDR2 are SGHTS and YDEGEE. Trimming pared 1 base from V and 3 bases from J, leaving 8 bases between. Here the CDR3 DNA reads TGTGCCAGCAGCTTGCAGGGGAGCTACGAGCAGTACTTC. As protein: CASSLQGSYEQYF. Based on the CDR3 plus reference TRBV5-8 and TRBJ2-7, the full variable domain is EAGVTQSPTHLIKTRGQQATLRCSPISGHTSVYWYQQALGLGLQFLLWYDEGEERNRGNFPPRFSGRQFPNYSSELNVNALELEDSALYLCASSLQGSYEQYFGPGTRLTVT.

This rearrangement joins TRBV7-3 to TRBJ2-7; maybe TRBD1 (6 bases). V was pared by 2 bases and J by 4 bases, with 12 bases between. Germline-derived CDR1 and CDR2 are SGHTA and FQGTGA. There are 14 residues in the CDR3. CDR3: CASSLSGAEYEQYF. The CDR3 nucleotides are TGTGCCAGCAGCTTATCAGGGGCGGAATACGAGCAGTACTTC.

The table lists this clone with a count of one. V gene TRBV27 combines with J gene TRBJ2-1; D possibly corresponds to TRBD2 (6 bases). CDR1 and CDR2 (germline): MNHEY, SMNVEV (reference sequence). The CDR3 consists of 13 residues. V lost 6 bases and J lost 4, with 10 bases in between. The CDR3 nucleotides read TGTGCCAGCAGCCGGACTACGTACAATGAGCAGTTCTTC. It codes for CASSRTTYNEQFF.

The chain recombines TRBV2 with TRBJ1-5; 8 bases fit TRBD1. The CDR3 sequence is 16 residues long. After removal of 7 bases from V and 4 bases from J, the junction contained 12 bases not matched to a gene. Germline V gene data show CDR1 as SNHLY and CDR2 as FYNNEI. This CDR3 reads CASTYAGGQGNQPQHF. CDR3 nucleotides: TGTGCCAGCACTTACGCAGGGGGCCAAGGAAATCAGCCCCAGCATTTT.

The chain joins TRBV3-1 (or the pseudogene TRBV3-2) to TRBJ1-2, with 10 bases identical to TRBD1. Germline V gene lookup returns CDR1 LGHDT and CDR2 YNNKEL (reference sequence). V was pared by 2 bases and J by 0 bases, with 6 bases of the junction left unmatched. The CDR3 is made up of 17 amino acids. CDR3 nucleotide sequence: TGTGCCAGCAGCCAAAGACAGGGGGCAAAAGCTAACTATGGCTACACCTTC. This gives the protein CASSQRQGAKANYGYTF.

This sequence joins TRBV19 and TRBJ1-1; D possibly corresponds to TRBD1 (5 bases). The CDR3 covers 14 residues. Trimming stripped 3 bases from V and 0 bases from J, with 8 bases between. Germline CDR1 and CDR2: LNHDA and SQIVND (reference sequence). CDR3 protein: CASSIDSMNTEAFF. CDR3 nucleotides: TGTGCCAGTAGTATCGACAGTATGAACACTGAAGCTTTCTTT. Together with reference TRBV19 and TRBJ1-1, the CDR3 gives the full variable domain: DGGITQSPKYLFRKEGQNVTLSCEQNLNHDAMYWYRQDPGQGLRLIYYSQIVNDFQKGDIAEGYSVSREKKESFPLTVTSAQKNPTAFYLCASSIDSMNTEAFFGQGTRLTVV.

J is TRBJ2-1 and V is TRBV7-6, with 7 nucleotides matching TRBD1. The CDR3 is 15 residues long. V dropped 4 bases and J dropped 3; count of bases not matched to a gene: 6. The V gene's germline CDR1 is SGHVS and CDR2 FNYEAQ. CDR3 residues: CASSSRTGLYNEQFF. The CDR3 region has the DNA TGTGCCAGCAGCTCCCGGACAGGCCTCTACAATGAGCAGTTCTTC.

V is TRBV30 and J is TRBJ2-7, with D uncertain. V was cut by 3 bases and J by 2 bases, with 14 bases left in between. The CDR3 is 14 amino acids. Germline V gives CDR1 GTSNPN, CDR2 SVGIG (reference sequence). The CDR3 reads CAWSSGYLTYEQYF. Here the CDR3 DNA reads TGTGCCTGGAGCTCCGGTTACTTGACCTACGAGCAGTACTTC.

The chain combines TRBV6-5 with TRBJ1-2, with 8 bases that match TRBD1. Germline V gene sequence: CDR1 MNHEY, CDR2 SVGAGI. V trimming: 6 bases; J trimming: 4 bases; junction bases outside the gene matches: 10. This CDR3 has 15 residues. For the CDR3, the DNA is TGTGCCAGCAGCAGGGGGCGCGGAGGGGCCTATGGCTACACCTTC. It encodes CASSRGRGGAYGYTF.

The rearrangement joins TRBV19 to TRBJ2-1; 9 bases fit TRBD2. The CDR3 consists of 13 residues. The germline CDR1 and CDR2 sequences are LNHDA and SQIVND (reference sequence). With 8 bases clipped from V and 9 bases from J, the junction kept 8 bases outside the gene matches. In nucleotides, the CDR3 is TGTGCCAGTGGCGGGGGGGCTTTGGGTGAGCAGTTCTTC. Protein sequence: CASGGGALGEQFF.

This chain connects TRBV7-9 to TRBJ1-4; possible D gene TRBD1, 6 bases. V lost 3 bases and J 3 bases, leaving 11 bases between the germline ends. CDR1 is SEHNR and CDR2 is FQNEAQ in the germline V gene (reference sequence). This CDR3 is 15 amino acids long. CDR3 nucleotides: TGTGCCAGCAGCTTGGGTCAGGGGTCTAATGAAAAACTGTTTTTT. Protein product: CASSLGQGSNEKLFF.

This chain joins TRBV7-9 and TRBJ2-3; D unresolved. V lost 1 base and J 1 base, leaving 12 bases between the germline ends. The CDR3 runs 16 residues. The germline CDR1 and CDR2 sequences are SEHNR and FQNEAQ (reference sequence). The CDR3 protein is CASSLGSGLRTDTQYF. As DNA, the CDR3 is TGTGCCAGCAGCTTAGGCTCTGGGCTCCGCACAGATACGCAGTATTTT.

The gene calls are TRBV7-2 and TRBJ1-4; TRBD1 matches at 10 bases. This CDR3 is 15 amino acids long. Losses at the gene ends were 4 bases for V and 7 bases for J; bases not matched to a gene: 6. CDR1 SGHTA and CDR2 FQGNSA come from the germline V gene. In DNA, the CDR3 is TGTGCCAGCAGCTCCAGACAGGGGGCCGGTGAAAAACTGTTTTTT. Translating it yields CASSSRQGAGEKLFF.

CDR3 DNA sequence: TGTGCCACCAGTGAACAAGGCGGCGTATCCTACAATGAGCAGTTCTTC. Translating gives CATSEQGGVSYNEQFF. This chain links TRBV24-1 with TRBJ2-1; no clear D. Germline V lookup: CDR1 KGHDR, CDR2 SFDVKD. The CDR3 is 16 residues long. V was shortened by 4 bases and J by 1 base, with 13 bases between the two germline ends.